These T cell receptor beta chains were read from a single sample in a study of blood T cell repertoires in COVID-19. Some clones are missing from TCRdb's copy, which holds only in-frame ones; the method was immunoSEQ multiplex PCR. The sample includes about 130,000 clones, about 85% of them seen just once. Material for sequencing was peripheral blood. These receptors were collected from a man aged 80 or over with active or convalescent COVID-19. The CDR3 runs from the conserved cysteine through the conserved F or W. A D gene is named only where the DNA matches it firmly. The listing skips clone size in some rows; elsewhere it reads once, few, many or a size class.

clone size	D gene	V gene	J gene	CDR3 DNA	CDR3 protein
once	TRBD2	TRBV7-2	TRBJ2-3	TGTGCCAGCAGCCAGCGCGGGGGGGCCGAGGTAGATACGCAGTATTTT	CASSQRGGAEVDTQYF
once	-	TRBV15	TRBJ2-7	TGTGCCACCAGCAGAGATCCCGGGGAACTGTACGAGCAGTACTTC	CATSRDPGELYEQYF
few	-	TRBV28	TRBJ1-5	TGTGCCAGCAGTTTATGGCAGGGGATAAGTCAGCCCCAGCATTTT	CASSLWQGISQPQHF
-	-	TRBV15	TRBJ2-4	TGTGCCACCAGCAGAGGGGGGGTAAACATTCAGTACTTC	CATSRGGVNIQYF
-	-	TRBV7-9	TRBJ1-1	TGTGCCAGCAGCGCACCGGGGGTCATGAACACTGAAGCTTTCTTT	CASSAPGVMNTEAFF
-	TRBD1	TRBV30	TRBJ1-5	TGTGCCTGGAGGGGGACAGGGAGCAATCAGCCCCAGCATTTT	CAWRGTGSNQPQHF
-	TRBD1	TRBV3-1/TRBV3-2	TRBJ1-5	TGTGCCAGCAGCCAAGGGCAGGGGGGCTATCAGCCCCAGCATTTT	CASSQGQGGYQPQHF
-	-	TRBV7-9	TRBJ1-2	TGTGCCAGCAGCTCCCTTTCTTATCCCTATGGCTACACCTTC	CASSSLSYPYGYTF
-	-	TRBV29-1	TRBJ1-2	TGCAGCGTTGCTGGGTGGGAGCTTGAGGGTGGCTACACCTTC	CSVAGWELEGGYTF
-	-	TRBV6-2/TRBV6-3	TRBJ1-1	TGTGCCAGCAGTTACCCCGGATGGGCCGTGGAAGCTTTCTTT	CASSYPGWAVEAFF
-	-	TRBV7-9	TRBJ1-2	TGTGCCAGCAGCTTACAGGCGACCTATGGCTACACCTTC	CASSLQATYGYTF
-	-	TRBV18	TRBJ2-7	TGTGCCAGCTCACCGGTTAGCGGTTCTCCCGCCGGGCAGTACTTC	CASSPVSGSPAGQYF
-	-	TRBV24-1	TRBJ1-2	TGTGCCACCAGTGATTTGACAGGGAATGGCTACACCTTC	CATSDLTGNGYTF
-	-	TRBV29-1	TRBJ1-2	TGCAGCGTTTCAGGGTCCGGTAGTGATGGCTACACCTTC	CSVSGSGSDGYTF
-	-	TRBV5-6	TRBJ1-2	TGTGCCAGCAGCTTGATTGGGGGGGATGGCTACACCTTC	CASSLIGGDGYTF
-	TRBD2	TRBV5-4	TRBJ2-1	TGTGCCAGCAGCCGACTAGCGGCGAAAAGGGGTGAGCAGTTCTTC	CASSRLAAKRGEQFF
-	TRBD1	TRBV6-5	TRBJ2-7	TGTGCCAGCAGTTACGGAACAGGGGCCTACGAGCAGTACTTC	CASSYGTGAYEQYF
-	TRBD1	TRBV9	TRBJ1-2	TGTGCCAGCAGCGACAGGGGTGGCTATGGCTACACCTTC	CASSDRGGYGYTF
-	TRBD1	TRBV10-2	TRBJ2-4	TGCGCCAGCAGCGGAATGGGACAGGGGGCCAAAAACATTCAGTACTTC	CASSGMGQGAKNIQYF
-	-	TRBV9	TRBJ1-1	TGTGCCAGCAGCGCCGGTTCGATGAACACTGAAGCTTTCTTT	CASSAGSMNTEAFF
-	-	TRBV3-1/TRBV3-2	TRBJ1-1	TGTGCCAGCAGCAACCGAGGGTACACTGAAGCTTTCTTT	CASSNRGYTEAFF
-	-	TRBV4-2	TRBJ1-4	TGTGCCAGCAGCCAAGAACCCGTATCGGGAGAAAAACTGTTTTTT	CASSQEPVSGEKLFF
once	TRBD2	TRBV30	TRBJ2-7	TGTGCCTGGAGTGTACCGGGACTAGACTACGAGCAGTACTTC	CAWSVPGLDYEQYF
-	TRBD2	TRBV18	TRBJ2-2	TGTGCCAGCTCACCCACCTGGGGAGGGGACACCGGGGAGCTGTTTTTT	CASSPTWGGDTGELFF
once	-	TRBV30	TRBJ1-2	TGTGCCTGCGGACAATCAGTTTATGGCTACACCTTC	CACGQSVYGYTF
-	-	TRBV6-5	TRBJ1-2	TGTGCCAGCAGTTACGCCACGACAGTATCTGGCTACACCTTC	CASSYATTVSGYTF
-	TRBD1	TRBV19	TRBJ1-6	TGTGCCAGTAGTACCTTTACAGGGGGCTCCTATAATTCACCCCTCCACTTT	CASSTFTGGSYNSPLHF
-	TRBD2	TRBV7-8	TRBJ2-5	TGTGCCAGCAGCTCGTGGCTAGCGGTCAACCAAGAGACCCAGTACTTC	CASSSWLAVNQETQYF
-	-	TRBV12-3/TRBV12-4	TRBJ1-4	TGTGCCAGCAGTTTTCCAGGGGAAAAACTGTTTTTT	CASSFPGEKLFF
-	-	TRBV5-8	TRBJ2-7	TGTGCCAGCAGCTTTCATCGGGGGATCGACGAGCAGTACTTC	CASSFHRGIDEQYF
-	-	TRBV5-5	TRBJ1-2	TGTGCCAGCAGCCAAGATTCGGGATTCCCTATTGGCTACACCTTC	CASSQDSGFPIGYTF
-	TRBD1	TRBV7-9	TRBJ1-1	TGTGCCAGCAGCCACGGGACAGGGTTTATGATCGCGGCTTTCTTT	CASSHGTGFMIAAFF
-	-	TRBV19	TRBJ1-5	TGTGCCAGCCTGGGGCAGAGAGATTATCAGCCCCAGCATTTT	CASLGQRDYQPQHF
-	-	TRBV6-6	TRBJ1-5	TGTGCCAGCAGTTACTATGGCCCCGGGCAGCCCCAGCATTTT	CASSYYGPGQPQHF
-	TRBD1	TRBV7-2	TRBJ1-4	TGTGCCAGCAGCTCCTCCGGGACAGGGGGGGAAAAACTGTTTTTT	CASSSSGTGGEKLFF
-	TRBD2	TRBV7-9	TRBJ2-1	TGTGCCAGCAGCTCACCGGGACTAGCGGGAGGGAGCTCCTACAATGAGCAGTTCTTC	CASSSPGLAGGSSYNEQFF
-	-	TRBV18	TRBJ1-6	TGTGCCAGCTCACCACAAAGGGGGAAATCACCCCTCCACTTT	CASSPQRGKSPLHF
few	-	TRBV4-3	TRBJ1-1	TGCGCCAGCAGGTTGGCGGGTAACACTGAAGCTTTCTTT	CASRLAGNTEAFF
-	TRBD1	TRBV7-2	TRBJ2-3	TGTGCCAGCAGCTCCCGGGACAGGGGCACAGATACGCAGTATTTT	CASSSRDRGTDTQYF
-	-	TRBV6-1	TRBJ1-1	TGTGCCAGCAGTGAGACCGATGACTCTGAAGCTTTCTTT	CASSETDDSEAFF
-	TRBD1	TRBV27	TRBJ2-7	TGTGCCAGCAGTGGGTGGACAGGCTCCTACGAGCAGTACTTC	CASSGWTGSYEQYF
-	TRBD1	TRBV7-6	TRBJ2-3	TGTGCCAGCAGCGTGGGACAGGGAAGCGCCACAGATACGCAGTATTTT	CASSVGQGSATDTQYF
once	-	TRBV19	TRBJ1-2	TGTGCCAGTACCATGGGGCACAGTTACTATGGCTACACCTTC	CASTMGHSYYGYTF
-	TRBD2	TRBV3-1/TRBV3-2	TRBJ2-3	TGTGCCAGCAGCCCCCGACTAGCGGACTACACAGATACGCAGTATTTT	CASSPRLADYTDTQYF
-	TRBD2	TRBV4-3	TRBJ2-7	TGCGCCAGCAGCCAACTAGCGGGCGCGTCATACGAGCAGTACTTC	CASSQLAGASYEQYF
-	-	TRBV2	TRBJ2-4	TGTGCCAGCAGTGAATGGCCGGGGATGGGCAAAAACATTCAGTACTTC	CASSEWPGMGKNIQYF
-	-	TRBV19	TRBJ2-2	TGTGCCACCCGGACTGGGTACACCGGGGAGCTGTTTTTT	CATRTGYTGELFF
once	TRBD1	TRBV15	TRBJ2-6	TGTGCCACCAGCAGAGATATTCAACAGGGGAGTTCCTTAGCTGGGGCCAACGTCCTGACTTTC	CATSRDIQQGSSLAGANVLTF
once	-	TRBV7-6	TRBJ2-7	TGTGCCAGCAGCTCAGGGGAGCTCTACGAGCAGTACTTC	CASSSGELYEQYF
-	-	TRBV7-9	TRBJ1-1	TGTGCCAGCAGCCCGGGGCGGGGGGCTTTCTTT	CASSPGRGAFF
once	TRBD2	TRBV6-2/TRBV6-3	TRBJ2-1	TGTGCCAGCAGTTACTCTCCTAGCGGGAGTATATATGAGCAGTTCTTC	CASSYSPSGSIYEQFF
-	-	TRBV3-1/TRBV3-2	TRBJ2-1	TGTGCCAGCAGCCAAGCGGCAGGGATCCTCAATGAGCAGTTCTTC	CASSQAAGILNEQFF
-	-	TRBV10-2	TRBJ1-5	TGCGCCAGCAGTGAGGGCCATTACCAGCCCCAGCATTTT	CASSEGHYQPQHF
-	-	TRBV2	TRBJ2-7	TGTGCCAGCAAGGGGACATCCTACGAGCAGTACTTC	CASKGTSYEQYF